This T cell receptor (beta chain) was recorded in a study of shared T cell receptors in the human thymus (dated by TCRdb to the early 2020s). Regarding the research as a whole: The study examined how self-reactive, shared T-cell receptor alpha chains are generated in the human thymus.

Preparation of the library involved the immunoSEQ multiplex PCR assay. Drawn from immuneACCESS, this table holds only the in-frame rearrangements with V and J called that TCRdb kept. Clones are partly lost; checked studies trace under half to an unresolved V gene and leave the rest unexplained. For this sample there are 640,000 or so clones; more than 75% appear just once. The ten largest clones add up to under 0.01% of the sample. CDR1 and CDR2 were assigned from the germline V gene (reference sequence) as MNHEY and SMNVEV. Measured from the cysteine to the phenylalanine, the CDR3 is 14 residues long. The entry retains the CDR3 DNA only, 42 bases that are in frame from base 1. Points on this clone: Its antigen remains undetermined. One end of the junction varies from germline; a read error may be responsible.

Separately, the same data were catalogued under a study of human thymus T cells. The second study's paper adds: Immunologically healthy infants undergoing open corrective cardiac surgery for congenital heart defects in Finland were used as donors. Thymus tissue was collected as surgical resects that were removed during corrective cardiac surgery. Usage of V and J gene segments appeared to be biased in both the thymic and the peripheral blood repertoires. Highly overlapping thymic TCR repertoires among unrelated individuals were reported in the related research. The study used under 10 infant thymus samples plus four related peripheral blood samples to characterize TCR alpha and beta repertoires. The infant donors were about 6 to 250 days old, and the cohort included five or six males and two females. After being mechanically released from the tissue, thymocytes were kept at -70 degrees C in pellets of 10-30 million cells. A QIAsymphony instrument was used to extract genomic DNA from frozen cell pellets. The immunoSEQ multiplex PCR assay was used to amplify the TCRB and TCRAD loci from a standardized amount of quality-controlled genomic DNA. Amplicons spanned the V(D)J region at a length sufficient to cover the CDR3 and identify V and J genes. Amplicon sequencing was performed on an Illumina platform through the commercial immunoSEQ service. Primer bias and sequencing errors were corrected as previously described, and TCRAD and TCRB were defined on the basis of the IMGT database. Analysis of the repertoires was done with immunoSEQ Analyzer 3.0 and VDJTools and included basic statistics, V/J segment usage, diversity estimates, rarefaction and pairwise overlap. Diversity was estimated with Chao1, ChaoE, Efron-Thisted, Shannon and inverse Simpson indices, and also on datasets down-sampled to the smallest sample. Repertoire overlap was assessed by strict matching of CDR3 nucleotide sequence, V gene and J gene, and clustering was done by Jaccard-based multidimensional scaling. On average, thymus samples gave around 810,000 unique TCRB clonotypes, whereas blood samples gave around 84,000.

Specimen: thymocytes. This clonotype was obtained from a boy younger than two with a congenital heart defect. Donor details come from another sample of the same person, matched by shared clones. The V gene is TRBV27 and the J gene is TRBJ2-3; tentative D gene TRBD1, with 5 bases matching. The DNA sequence follows: TGTGCCAGCAGTCGGACATACGGCACAGATACGCAATATTTT. Translated, it gives CASSRTYGTDTQYF.